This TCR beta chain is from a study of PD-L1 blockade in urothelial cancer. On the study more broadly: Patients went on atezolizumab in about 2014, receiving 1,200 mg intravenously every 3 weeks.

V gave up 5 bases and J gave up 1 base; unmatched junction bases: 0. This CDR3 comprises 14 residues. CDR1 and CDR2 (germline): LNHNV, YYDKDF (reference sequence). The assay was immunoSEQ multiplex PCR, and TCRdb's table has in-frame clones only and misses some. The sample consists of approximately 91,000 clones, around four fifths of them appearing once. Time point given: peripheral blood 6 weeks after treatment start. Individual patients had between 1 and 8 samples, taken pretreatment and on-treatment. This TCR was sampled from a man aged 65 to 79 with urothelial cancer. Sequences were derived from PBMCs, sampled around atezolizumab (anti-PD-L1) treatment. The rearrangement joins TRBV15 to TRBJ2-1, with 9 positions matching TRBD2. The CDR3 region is CATSAGGSYNEQFF. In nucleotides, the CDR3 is TGTGCCACCAGCGCGGGGGGGTCCTACAATGAGCAGTTCTTC.